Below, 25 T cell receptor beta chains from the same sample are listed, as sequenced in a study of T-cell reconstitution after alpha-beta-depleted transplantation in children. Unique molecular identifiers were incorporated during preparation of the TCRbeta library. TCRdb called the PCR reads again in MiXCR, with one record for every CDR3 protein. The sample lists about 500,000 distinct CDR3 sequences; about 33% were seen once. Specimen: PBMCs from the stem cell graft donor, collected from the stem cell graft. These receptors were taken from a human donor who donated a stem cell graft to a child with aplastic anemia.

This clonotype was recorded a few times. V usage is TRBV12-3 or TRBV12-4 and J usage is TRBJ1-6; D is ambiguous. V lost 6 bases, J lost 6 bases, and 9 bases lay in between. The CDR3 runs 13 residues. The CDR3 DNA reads TGTGCCAGCAGCCTAGGGCTTAATTCACCCCTCCACTTT. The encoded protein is CASSLGLNSPLHF.

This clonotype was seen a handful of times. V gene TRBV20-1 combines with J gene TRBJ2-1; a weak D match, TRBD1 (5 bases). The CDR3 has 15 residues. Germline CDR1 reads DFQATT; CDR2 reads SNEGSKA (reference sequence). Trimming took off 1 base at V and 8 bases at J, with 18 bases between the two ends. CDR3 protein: CSARVALGRVYEQFF. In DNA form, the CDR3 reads TGCAGTGCTAGAGTGGCTCTTGGCAGGGTTTATGAGCAGTTCTTC.

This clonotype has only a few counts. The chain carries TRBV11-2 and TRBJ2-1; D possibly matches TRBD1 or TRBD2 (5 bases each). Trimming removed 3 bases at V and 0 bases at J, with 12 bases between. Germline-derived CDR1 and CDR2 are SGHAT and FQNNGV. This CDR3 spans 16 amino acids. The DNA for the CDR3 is TGTGCCAGCAGCTTCGGGACGCAGAGCTCCTACAATGAGCAGTTCTTC. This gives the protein CASSFGTQSSYNEQFF.

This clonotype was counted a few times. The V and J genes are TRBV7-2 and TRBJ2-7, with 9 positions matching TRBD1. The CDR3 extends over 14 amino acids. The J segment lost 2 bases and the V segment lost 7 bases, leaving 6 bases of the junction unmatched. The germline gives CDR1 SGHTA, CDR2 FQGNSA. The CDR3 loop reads CASTTGQGTYEQYF. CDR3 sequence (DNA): TGTGCCAGCACCACCGGACAGGGGACCTACGAGCAGTACTTC. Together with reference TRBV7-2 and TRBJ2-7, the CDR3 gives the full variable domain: GAGVSQSPSNKVTEKGKDVELRCDPISGHTALYWYRQSLGQGLEFLIYFQGNSAPDKSGLPSDRFSAERTGGSVSTLTIQRTQQEDSAVYLCASTTGQGTYEQYFGPGTRLTVT.

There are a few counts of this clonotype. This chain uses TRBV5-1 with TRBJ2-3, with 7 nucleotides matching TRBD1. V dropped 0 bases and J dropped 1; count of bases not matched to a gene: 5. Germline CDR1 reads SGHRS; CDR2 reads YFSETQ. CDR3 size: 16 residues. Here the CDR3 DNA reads TGCGCCAGCAGCTTGGTAGGGGGCGAGGGCACAGATACGCAGTATTTT. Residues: CASSLVGGEGTDTQYF.

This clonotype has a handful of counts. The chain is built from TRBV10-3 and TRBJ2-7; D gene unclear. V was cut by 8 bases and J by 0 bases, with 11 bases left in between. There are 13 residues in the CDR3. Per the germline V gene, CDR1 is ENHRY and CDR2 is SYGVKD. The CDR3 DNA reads TGTGCCATCTTGGATGGGATCTCCTACGAGCAGTACTTC. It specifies CAILDGISYEQYF.

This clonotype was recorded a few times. The CDR3 here is CSARVSGGRNTEAFF. In DNA form, the CDR3 reads TGCAGTGCTAGAGTTTCAGGGGGCCGGAACACTGAAGCTTTCTTT. V usage is TRBV20-1 and J usage is TRBJ1-1, with 8 nucleotides matching TRBD1. The CDR3 contains 15 residues. Germline trimming cut 1 base from V and 1 base from J; bases unmatched to any gene: 5. Germline V gene sequence: CDR1 DFQATT, CDR2 SNEGSKA (reference sequence).

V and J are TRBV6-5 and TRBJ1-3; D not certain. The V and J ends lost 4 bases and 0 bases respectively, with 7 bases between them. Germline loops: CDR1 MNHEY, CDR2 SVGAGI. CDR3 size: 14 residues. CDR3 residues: CASSWSVSGNTIYF. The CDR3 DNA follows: TGTGCCAGCAGTTGGAGCGTCTCTGGAAACACCATATATTTT.

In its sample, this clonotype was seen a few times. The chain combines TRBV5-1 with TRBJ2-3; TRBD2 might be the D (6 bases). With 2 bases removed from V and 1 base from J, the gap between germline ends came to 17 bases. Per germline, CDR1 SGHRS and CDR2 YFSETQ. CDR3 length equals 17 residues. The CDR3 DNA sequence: TGCGCCAGCAGCTTTAGGTTGGCTAGCGAGGGCACAGATACGCAGTATTTT. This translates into CASSFRLASEGTDTQYF.

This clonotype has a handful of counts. CDR3 nucleotide sequence: TGCAGCCCTTGGGGGGGCGAGCAGTACTTC. This gives the protein CSPWGGEQYF. The gene calls are TRBV29-1 and TRBJ2-7; TRBD2 matches at 7 bases. Per germline, CDR1 SQVTM and CDR2 ANQGSEA. J was trimmed by 6 bases and V by 8 bases; bases with no gene match: 4. The CDR3 has 10 residues.

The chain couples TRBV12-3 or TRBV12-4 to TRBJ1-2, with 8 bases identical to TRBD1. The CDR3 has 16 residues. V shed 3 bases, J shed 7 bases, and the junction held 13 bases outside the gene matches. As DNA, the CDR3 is TGTGCCAGCAGTTTGCATGGGGGGCAGGGGGCAGCTGGCTACACCTTC. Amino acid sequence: CASSLHGGQGAAGYTF.

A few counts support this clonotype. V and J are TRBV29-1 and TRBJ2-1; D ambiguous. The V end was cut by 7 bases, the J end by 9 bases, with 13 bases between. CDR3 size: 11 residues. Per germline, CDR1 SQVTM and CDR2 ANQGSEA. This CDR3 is CSGTFRGEQFF. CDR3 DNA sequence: TGCAGCGGGACGTTCCGTGGTGAGCAGTTCTTC.

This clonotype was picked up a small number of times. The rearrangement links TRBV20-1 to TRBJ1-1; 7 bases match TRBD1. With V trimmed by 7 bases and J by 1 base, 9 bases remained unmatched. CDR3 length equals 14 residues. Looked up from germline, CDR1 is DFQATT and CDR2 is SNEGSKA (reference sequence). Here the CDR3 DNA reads TGCAGTGTTCCGGGAGGGGGCTGGAACACTGAAGCTTTCTTT. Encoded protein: CSVPGGGWNTEAFF.

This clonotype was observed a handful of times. DNA of the CDR3: TGTGCCAGCACCCTATTGCAGGGGGGCTACGAGCAGTACTTC. Translation: CASTLLQGGYEQYF. This rearrangement joins TRBV28 to TRBJ2-7; weak D call: TRBD1 (7 bases). The germline gives CDR1 MDHEN, CDR2 SYDVKM. Between the trimmed V and J ends, which lost 7 bases and 3 bases, there was a span of 16 bases. This CDR3 has 14 amino acids. The full variable domain, in which reference TRBV28 and TRBJ2-7 provide the parts outside the CDR3, is DVKVTQSSRYLVKRTGEKVFLECVQDMDHENMFWYRQDPGLGLRLIYFSYDVKMKEKGDIPEGYSVSREKKERFSLILESASTNQTSMYLCASTLLQGGYEQYFGPGTRLTVT.

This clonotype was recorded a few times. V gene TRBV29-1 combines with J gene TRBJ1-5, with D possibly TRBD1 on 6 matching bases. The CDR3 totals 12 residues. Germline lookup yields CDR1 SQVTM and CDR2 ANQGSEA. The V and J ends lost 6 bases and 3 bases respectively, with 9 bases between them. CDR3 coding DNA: TGCAGCGTCGAGGGGGACAATCAGCCCCAGCATTTT. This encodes CSVEGDNQPQHF.

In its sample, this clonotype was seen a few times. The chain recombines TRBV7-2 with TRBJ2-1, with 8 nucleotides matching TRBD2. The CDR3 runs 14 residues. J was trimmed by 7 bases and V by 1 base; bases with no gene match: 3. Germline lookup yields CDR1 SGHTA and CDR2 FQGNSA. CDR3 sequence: CASSLELAENEQFF. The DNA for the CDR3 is TGTGCCAGCAGCTTAGAACTAGCGGAGAATGAGCAGTTCTTC.

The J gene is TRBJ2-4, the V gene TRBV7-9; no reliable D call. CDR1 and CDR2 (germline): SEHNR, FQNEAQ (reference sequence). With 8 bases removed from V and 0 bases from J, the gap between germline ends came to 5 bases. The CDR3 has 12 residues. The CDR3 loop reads CASGLAKNIQYF. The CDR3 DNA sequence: TGTGCCAGCGGTCTAGCCAAAAACATTCAGTACTTC. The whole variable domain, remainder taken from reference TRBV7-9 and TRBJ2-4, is DTGVSQNPRHKITKRGQNVTFRCDPISEHNRLYWYRQTLGQGPEFLTYFQNEAQLEKSRLLSDRFSAERPKGSFSTLEIQRTEQGDSAMYLCASGLAKNIQYFGAGTRLSVL.

This CDR3 reads CASRGGRTPANPYEQYV. CDR3 nucleotide sequence: TGCGCCAGCAGGGGGGGTAGGACACCCGCGAATCCCTACGAGCAGTACGTC. The V call is TRBV4-1, the J call TRBJ2-7, with a tentative D call TRBD2 (6 bases). V lost 6 bases to trimming and J lost 2 bases, with 23 bases between them. Per the germline V gene, CDR1 is MGHRA and CDR2 is YSYEKL. The CDR3 is made up of 17 amino acids.

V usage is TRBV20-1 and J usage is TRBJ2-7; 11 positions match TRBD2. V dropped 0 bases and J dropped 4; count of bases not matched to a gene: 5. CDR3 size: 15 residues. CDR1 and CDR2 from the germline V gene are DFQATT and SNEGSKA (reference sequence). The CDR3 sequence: CSARDPASGRYEQYF. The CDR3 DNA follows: TGCAGTGCTAGAGATCCGGCTAGCGGGAGGTACGAGCAGTACTTC.

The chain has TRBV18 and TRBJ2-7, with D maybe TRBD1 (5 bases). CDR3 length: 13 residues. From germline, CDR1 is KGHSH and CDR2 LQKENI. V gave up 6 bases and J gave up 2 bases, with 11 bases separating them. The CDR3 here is CASSPDIPYEQYV. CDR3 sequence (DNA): TGTGCCAGCTCGCCGGACATTCCCTACGAGCAGTACGTC.

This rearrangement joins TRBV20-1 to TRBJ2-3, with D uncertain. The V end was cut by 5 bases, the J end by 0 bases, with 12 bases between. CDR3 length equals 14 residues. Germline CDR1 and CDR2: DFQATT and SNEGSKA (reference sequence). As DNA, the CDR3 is TGCAGTGCTCAGGTCGGCCCTAGCACAGATACGCAGTATTTT. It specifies CSAQVGPSTDTQYF.

The CDR3 sequence: CSASRASGSIQATDTQYF. DNA for the CDR3: TGCAGTGCCTCACGGGCTAGCGGGAGTATTCAAGCAACCGATACGCAGTATTTT. V and J are TRBV20-1 and TRBJ2-3, with 10 positions matching TRBD2. Germline CDR1 and CDR2: DFQATT and SNEGSKA (reference sequence). After removal of 6 bases from V and 6 bases from J, the junction contained 21 bases not matched to a gene. The CDR3 spans 18 residues.

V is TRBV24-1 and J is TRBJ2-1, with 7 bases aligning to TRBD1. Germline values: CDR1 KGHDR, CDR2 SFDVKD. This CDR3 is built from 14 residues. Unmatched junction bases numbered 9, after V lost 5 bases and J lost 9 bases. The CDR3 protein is CATSGTGAVAEQFF. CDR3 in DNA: TGTGCCACCAGTGGAACAGGGGCGGTGGCTGAGCAGTTCTTC.

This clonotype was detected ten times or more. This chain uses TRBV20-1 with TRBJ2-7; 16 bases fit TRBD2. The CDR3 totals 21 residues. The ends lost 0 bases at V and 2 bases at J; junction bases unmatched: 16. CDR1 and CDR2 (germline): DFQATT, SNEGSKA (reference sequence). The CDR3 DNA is TGCAGTGCTAGAGATCTGGTCATCGGGACTAGCGGGAGGGAATCCGCCTACGAGCAGTACTTC. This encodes CSARDLVIGTSGRESAYEQYF.

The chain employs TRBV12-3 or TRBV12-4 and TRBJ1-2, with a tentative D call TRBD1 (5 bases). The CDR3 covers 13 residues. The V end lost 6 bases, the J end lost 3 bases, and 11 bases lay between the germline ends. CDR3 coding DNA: TGTGCCAGCAGCATTGGGGACTACTATGGCTACACCTTC. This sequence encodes CASSIGDYYGYTF.